The table lists the clone carrying this TCR beta chain with a few counts. Antigen unknown. The CDR3 is 14 residues long. Germline lookup yields CDR1 SGHAT and CDR2 FQNNGV. V lost 7 bases to trimming and J lost 3 bases; unmatched junction nucleotides: 5. This sample stems from a study of beta chain features in type 1 diabetes. At the level of the study: When patients were set against healthy donors, age, gender and cell yields were similar.

Expressed TCRB transcripts were sequenced because the isolated RNA had all been reverse transcribed beforehand. The repertoire was sequenced with immunoSEQ multiplex PCR; TCRdb's copy has only in-frame clones and lacks some. The sample yields 200,000 to 300,000 clones, over 11% seen once. Study-wide results and limits: Type 1 diabetes patients showed a moderate but significant shortening of TCRB CDR3s in all four CD4+ subsets. VDJ junctions from patients with type 1 diabetes contained fewer insertions and more deletions. Within patients, naive, central memory and Treg TCRB repertoires seemed more similar than within healthy donors.

The receptor was derived from a man aged 30 to 39 with type 1 diabetes. Material: naive CD4+ T cells from blood. V gene TRBV11-2 combines with J gene TRBJ1-4, with 7 bases fitting TRBD1. In DNA form, the CDR3 reads TGTGCCAGCACCGTGACAGGGTCTAATGAAAAACTGTTTTTT. Protein sequence: CASTVTGSNEKLFF.